Below are 26 T cell receptor beta chains sequenced from a single sample in a study of shared clonotypes between healthy human individuals. Sequencing was performed with immunoSEQ multiplex PCR; in TCRdb, only in-frame clones are kept and a portion is missing. This table holds about 2 million clones, 85% to 95% found once. The sequencing sample was made of naive CD4+ T cells sorted from blood. Stated subset: CD45RA+ positively selected. Receptor source: a man younger than 30 in good health.

The gene calls are TRBV10-1 and TRBJ2-1; 8 bases are a match to TRBD2. Per germline, CDR1 WNHNN and CDR2 SYGVQD (reference sequence). V trimming: 2 bases; J trimming: 1 base; junction bases outside the gene matches: 4. The CDR3 sequence is 16 residues long. CDR3 loop: CASSENAGGSYNEQFF. The DNA of the CDR3 is TGCGCCAGCAGTGAGAATGCGGGAGGATCCTACAATGAGCAGTTCTTC.

The genes are TRBV7-3 and TRBJ2-5; a possible D gene is TRBD2 (5 bases). Germline V gives CDR1 SGHTA, CDR2 FQGTGA. Trimming removed 5 bases from V and 3 bases from J, with 19 bases in between. The CDR3 sequence is 16 residues long. The CDR3 DNA is TGTGCCAGCAGCCGGGGAGCGGCCCCCCCCGAAGAGACCCAGTACTTC. This sequence encodes CASSRGAAPPEETQYF.

The chain couples TRBV5-1 to TRBJ2-2, with D unclear. V shed 4 bases and J shed 6 bases, with 4 bases lying between them. CDR1 SGHRS and CDR2 YFSETQ come from the germline V gene. This CDR3 contains 11 residues. CDR3 protein: CASSEPGELFF. DNA for the CDR3: TGCGCCAGCAGCGAACCCGGGGAGCTGTTTTTT.

The chain joins TRBV4-1 to TRBJ1-1; 10 nucleotides align to TRBD1. The CDR3 runs to 15 residues. Trimming at V came to 3 bases and at J to 3 bases, leaving 4 bases not matched to a gene. CDR1 and CDR2 from the germline V gene are MGHRA and YSYEKL. CDR3 in amino acids: CASSHPGQGDTEAFF. The CDR3 DNA is TGCGCCAGCAGCCACCCCGGACAGGGGGACACTGAAGCTTTCTTT.

The chain employs TRBV5-1 and TRBJ1-2; D unresolved. Trimming cost V 0 bases and J 8 bases, with 5 bases left between them. The germline V gene has CDR1 SGHRS and CDR2 YFSETQ. There are 11 residues in the CDR3. As DNA, the CDR3 is TGCGCCAGCAGCTTGGGGATAGGCTACACCTTC. It specifies CASSLGIGYTF.

The chain employs TRBV14 and TRBJ2-2; unclear D gene. Germline values: CDR1 SGHDN, CDR2 FVKESK. V dropped 4 bases and J dropped 14 bases, with 14 bases sitting between them. The CDR3 length is 12 residues. CDR3 in DNA: TGTGCCAGCAGCCCTTCGATCTCGTACCTGTTTTTT. Residues: CASSPSISYLFF. The complete variable domain, with remaining parts taken from reference TRBV14 and TRBJ2-2, reads EAGVTQFPSHSVIEKGQTVTLRCDPISGHDNLYWYRRVMGKEIKFLLHFVKESKQDESGMPNNRFLAERTGGTYSTLKVQPAELEDSGVYFCASSPSISYLFFGEGSRLTVL.

The rearrangement uses TRBV4-1 and TRBJ1-3; D possibly corresponds to TRBD1 (5 bases). V lost 0 bases, J lost 3 bases, and 9 bases lay in between. The germline V gene has CDR1 MGHRA and CDR2 YSYEKL. The CDR3 has 15 residues. The CDR3 sequence is CASSQDGQGGNTIYF. As DNA, the CDR3 is TGCGCCAGCAGCCAAGATGGGCAGGGTGGAAACACCATATATTTT.

The chain combines TRBV4-1 with TRBJ2-5; D is unclear. The CDR3 has 13 amino acids. Germline CDR1 and CDR2: MGHRA and YSYEKL. Trimming removed 5 bases from V and 5 bases from J, with 12 bases in between. CDR3 loop: CASSALVRETQYF. CDR3 nucleotides: TGCGCCAGCAGCGCCTTGGTGCGGGAGACCCAGTACTTC.

The chain combines TRBV19 with TRBJ2-3; no clear D gene. Trimming stripped 5 bases from V and 0 bases from J, with 9 bases between. Germline CDR1 and CDR2: LNHDA and SQIVND (reference sequence). There are 14 residues in the CDR3. CDR3 residues: CASSRGRSTDTQYF. DNA of the CDR3: TGTGCCAGTAGTCGAGGACGGAGCACAGATACGCAGTATTTT.

In this sample, this clone turned up once. J is TRBJ2-2 and V is TRBV20-1; D is possibly TRBD2 (5 bases). V lost 5 bases and J 6 bases, leaving 7 bases between the germline ends. Germline V gene sequence: CDR1 DFQATT, CDR2 SNEGSKA (reference sequence). This CDR3 is built from 11 residues. CDR3 amino acids: CSAGLAGELFF. The DNA for the CDR3 is TGCAGTGCTGGACTTGCCGGGGAGCTGTTTTTT.

This chain joins TRBV30 and TRBJ2-7, with a tentative D call TRBD2 (6 bases). CDR1 is GTSNPN and CDR2 is SVGIG in the germline V gene (reference sequence). Trimming took off 3 bases at V and 0 bases at J, with 9 bases between the two ends. This CDR3 has 13 residues. The CDR3, as DNA: TGTGCCTGGAGAGGCGGGAACTCCTACGAGCAGTACTTC. Protein product: CAWRGGNSYEQYF. The full variable domain, its missing parts supplied by reference TRBV30 and TRBJ2-7, is SQTIHQWPATLVQPVGSPLSLECTVEGTSNPNLYWYRQAAGRGLQLLFYSVGIGQISSEVPQNLSASRPQDRQFILSSKKLLLSDSGFYLCAWRGGNSYEQYFGPGTRLTVT.

The chain recombines TRBV7-2 with TRBJ2-6, with 8 bases lining up with TRBD1. CDR1 is SGHTA, CDR2 FQGNSA, per germline. The V gene end was trimmed by 6 bases and the J gene end by 4 bases; junction bases not matched to a gene: 14. There are 18 residues in the CDR3. The CDR3 region is CASRDPPGQVPGANVLTF. The CDR3 DNA follows: TGTGCCAGCAGAGATCCTCCGGGACAGGTTCCCGGGGCCAACGTCCTGACTTTC.

The chain links TRBV30 to TRBJ1-2; TRBD1 might be the D (5 bases). V was shortened by 4 bases and J by 4 bases, with 7 bases between the two germline ends. The CDR3 totals 11 residues. Germline values: CDR1 GTSNPN, CDR2 SVGIG (reference sequence). The chain's CDR3 is CAWTGFYGYTF. As DNA, the CDR3 is TGTGCCTGGACAGGGTTCTATGGCTACACCTTC.

With regard to this clone: This sample includes further DNA sequences coding for the same CDR3. The chain couples TRBV30 to TRBJ2-3, with D perhaps matching TRBD1 (6 bases). Germline V gives CDR1 GTSNPN, CDR2 SVGIG (reference sequence). The V and J ends lost 0 bases and 5 bases respectively, with 6 bases between them. The CDR3 is 12 amino acids. The CDR3 sequence is CAWSVGGDTQYF. The CDR3 bases are TGTGCCTGGAGTGTAGGGGGAGATACGCAGTATTTT.

The chain couples TRBV28 to TRBJ2-1, with D possibly matching TRBD1 (7 bases). V was cut by 6 bases and J by 3 bases, with 9 bases left in between. The V gene's germline CDR1 is MDHEN and CDR2 SYDVKM. There are 13 residues in the CDR3. In DNA, the CDR3 is TGTGCCAGCAGGCAGGGGGGCTACAATGAGCAGTTCTTC. Amino acid sequence: CASRQGGYNEQFF.

This clone is a singleton in its sample. The chain links TRBV7-2 to TRBJ2-7, with D perhaps matching TRBD2 (5 bases). V was cut by 6 bases and J by 5 bases, with 26 bases left in between. CDR1 and CDR2 (germline): SGHTA, FQGNSA. The CDR3 has 17 residues. CDR3 loop: CASSHLGSGAPKDEQYF. The DNA of the CDR3 is TGTGCCAGCAGTCATCTAGGAAGCGGCGCCCCGAAAGACGAGCAGTACTTC.

This chain uses TRBV6-6 with TRBJ2-7; 10 bases line up with TRBD1. Germline V gives CDR1 MNHNY, CDR2 SVGAGI (reference sequence). CDR3 length: 15 amino acids. V was clipped by 1 base and J by 5 bases; unmatched bases: 5. The CDR3 DNA reads TGTGCCAGCAGTTACTTGACGACAGGGGGCGACGAGCAGTACTTC. Translated, it gives CASSYLTTGGDEQYF.

This chain connects TRBV2 to TRBJ1-6, with no clear D. The CDR3 extends over 14 amino acids. V was pared by 10 bases and J by 4 bases, with 14 bases between. Germline assignment: CDR1 SNHLY and CDR2 FYNNEI. CDR3 DNA sequence: TGTGCCACTCGCGGGCAGCCTTATAATTCACCCCTCCACTTT. Translated: CATRGQPYNSPLHF.

The DNA of the CDR3 is TGTGCCACCAGCAGAGACCCGCGACAGGGCGTGAGTGGCTACACCTTC. Amino acids: CATSRDPRQGVSGYTF. The gene calls are TRBV15 and TRBJ1-2; the match to TRBD1 covers 7 bases. The trim removed 0 bases at V and 7 bases at J, leaving 11 bases unmatched. This CDR3 has 16 amino acids. From germline, CDR1 is LNHNV and CDR2 YYDKDF (reference sequence).

The V and J genes are TRBV6-1 and TRBJ1-1; possibly TRBD1 for D (5 bases). The V end was cut by 1 base, the J end by 5 bases, with 14 bases between. CDR3 length: 15 residues. Germline V CDR1 and CDR2: MNHNS, SASEGT. The CDR3 coding sequence is TGTGCCAGCAGTGAAGGCGCTTCGGGGACTACTGAAGCTTTCTTT. It specifies CASSEGASGTTEAFF.

The CDR3 region is CASSPPGQRTNTGELFF. The CDR3 DNA is TGTGCCAGCTCACCACCGGGACAGAGAACGAACACCGGGGAGCTGTTTTTT. The chain uses TRBV18 and TRBJ2-2, with 7 bases matching TRBD1. V lost 0 bases to trimming and J lost 0 bases; unmatched junction nucleotides: 4. The CDR3 has 17 amino acids. Per the germline V gene, CDR1 is KGHSH and CDR2 is LQKENI.

The chain is built from TRBV30 and TRBJ2-3, with TRBD1 matching 9 bases. Trimming cost V 1 base and J 5 bases; bases outside gene matches: 7. CDR1 and CDR2 from the germline V gene are GTSNPN and SVGIG (reference sequence). The length of the CDR3 is 15 residues. CDR3 bases: TGTGCCTGGAGTGAGTGGGACAGGGATTTAGATACGCAGTATTTT. Translating it yields CAWSEWDRDLDTQYF.

The gene calls are TRBV6-6 and TRBJ1-2; no clear D gene. Per the germline V gene, CDR1 is MNHNY and CDR2 is SVGAGI (reference sequence). The V gene lost 2 bases and the J gene lost 3 bases, with 7 bases spanning the gap. CDR3 size: 13 residues. CDR3 sequence (DNA): TGTGCCAGCAGTTACGACGGGGACTATGGCTACACCTTC. This gives the protein CASSYDGDYGYTF.

As concerns this clone: This sample also contains other DNA sequences that code for the same CDR3. J is TRBJ2-7 and V is TRBV30; tentatively, D is TRBD2 (5 bases). The CDR3 has 11 residues. In germline, CDR1 is GTSNPN, CDR2 SVGIG (reference sequence). V lost 3 bases and J lost 6, with 9 bases in between. The CDR3 is CAWSGRGEQYF. CDR3 DNA sequence: TGTGCCTGGAGCGGACGGGGCGAGCAGTACTTC.

The chain uses TRBV4-1 and TRBJ2-1; 12 nucleotides align to TRBD2. The V gene end was trimmed by 2 bases and the J gene end by 7 bases; junction bases not matched to a gene: 6. Germline values: CDR1 MGHRA, CDR2 YSYEKL. The CDR3 contains 16 residues. CDR3 nucleotide sequence: TGCGCCAGCAGCCAATTTGCGACTAGCGGGAGTAATGAGCAGTTCTTC. This sequence encodes CASSQFATSGSNEQFF.

This chain joins TRBV7-8 and TRBJ2-7; D might be TRBD1 (5 bases). The V end lost 2 bases, the J end lost 6 bases, and 14 bases lay between the germline ends. From germline, CDR1 is SGHVS and CDR2 FQNEAQ. This CDR3 has 14 residues. The CDR3 DNA sequence: TGTGCCAGCAGCTTATCCCTGGGGCAGGGCGAGCAGTACTTC. Residues: CASSLSLGQGEQYF. The variable domain in full, completed from reference TRBV7-8 and TRBJ2-7, reads GAGVSQSPRYKVAKRGQDVALRCDPISGHVSLFWYQQALGQGPEFLTYFQNEAQLDKSGLPSDRFFAERPEGSVSTLKIQRTQQEDSAVYLCASSLSLGQGEQYFGPGTRLTVT.